The clone carrying this TCR beta chain was seen just once. This sample was taken from a study of shared T cell receptors in the human thymus. TCRdb keeps only in-frame clones here, not all; method: immunoSEQ multiplex PCR. The data contain hundreds of thousands of clones, 85% to 90% of them singletons. V dropped 1 base and J dropped 5; count of bases not matched to a gene: 14. Germline loops: CDR1 SGHDT, CDR2 YYEEEE. This CDR3 region has 17 residues. These records were also assigned to another study, of human thymus T cells. This second report adds: Donation was from healthy Finnish infants who were having corrective surgery that addressed congenital heart defects. Thymus specimens were resections from corrective heart surgery. Gene usage (both V and J) appeared biased in thymic and blood repertoires. Overlap was high between thymic repertoires from unrelated individuals, as reported in related research.

The origin of this receptor is a boy in the first two years of life with a congenital heart defect. This chain links TRBV5-6 with TRBJ2-5, with TRBD2 identical over 7 bases. The sample taken for sequencing was thymocytes. The CDR3 nucleotides read TGTGCCAGCAGCTTGCCTAGTCGGTCGCCGGGAGGTGAGACCCAGTACTTC. It is translated as CASSLPSRSPGGETQYF.